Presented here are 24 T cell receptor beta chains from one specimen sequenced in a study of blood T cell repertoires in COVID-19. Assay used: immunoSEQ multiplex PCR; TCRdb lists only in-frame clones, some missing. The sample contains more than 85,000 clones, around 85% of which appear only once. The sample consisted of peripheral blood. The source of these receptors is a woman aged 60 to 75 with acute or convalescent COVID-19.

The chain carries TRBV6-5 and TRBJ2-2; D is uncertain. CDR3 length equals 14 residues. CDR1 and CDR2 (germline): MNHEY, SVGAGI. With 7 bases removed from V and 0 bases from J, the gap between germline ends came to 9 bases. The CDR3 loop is CASTVFTNTGELFF. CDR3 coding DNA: TGTGCCAGCACGGTCTTTACGAACACCGGGGAGCTGTTTTTT.

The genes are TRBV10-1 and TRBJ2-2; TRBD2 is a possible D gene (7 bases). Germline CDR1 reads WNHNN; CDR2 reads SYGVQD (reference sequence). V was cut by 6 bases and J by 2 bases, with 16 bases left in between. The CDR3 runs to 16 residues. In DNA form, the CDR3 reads TGCGCCAGCAGGGGCGGGGGCCCTACTAACACCGGGGAGCTGTTTTTT. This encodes CASRGGGPTNTGELFF.

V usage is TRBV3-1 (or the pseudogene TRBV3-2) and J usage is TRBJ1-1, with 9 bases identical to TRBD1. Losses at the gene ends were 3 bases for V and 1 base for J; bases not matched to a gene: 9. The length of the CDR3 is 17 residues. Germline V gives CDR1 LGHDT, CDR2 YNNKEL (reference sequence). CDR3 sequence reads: CASSHRDRGRRNTEAFF. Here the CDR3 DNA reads TGTGCCAGCAGCCACCGCGACAGGGGGAGACGGAACACTGAAGCTTTCTTT.

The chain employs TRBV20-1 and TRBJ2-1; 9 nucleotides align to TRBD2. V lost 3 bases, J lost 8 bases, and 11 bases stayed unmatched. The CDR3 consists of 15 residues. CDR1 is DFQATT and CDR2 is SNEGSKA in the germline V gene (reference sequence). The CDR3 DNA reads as TGCAGTGCTAGTCGCGGGGGGGGAGGTGTACATGAGCAGTTCTTC. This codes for CSASRGGGGVHEQFF.

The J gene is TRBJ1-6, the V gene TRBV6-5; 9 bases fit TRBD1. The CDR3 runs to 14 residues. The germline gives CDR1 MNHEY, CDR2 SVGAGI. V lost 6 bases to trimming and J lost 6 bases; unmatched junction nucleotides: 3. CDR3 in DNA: TGTGCCAGCAGCCAGGACAGGGGTAATTCACCCCTCCACTTT. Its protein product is CASSQDRGNSPLHF.

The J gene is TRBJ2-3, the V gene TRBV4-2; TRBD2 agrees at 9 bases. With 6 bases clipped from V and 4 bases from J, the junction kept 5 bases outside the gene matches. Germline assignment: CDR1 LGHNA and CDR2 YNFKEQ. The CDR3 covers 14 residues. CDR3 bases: TGTGCCAGCAGAGCGGGGGGTCCTGCAGATACGCAGTATTTT. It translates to CASRAGGPADTQYF.

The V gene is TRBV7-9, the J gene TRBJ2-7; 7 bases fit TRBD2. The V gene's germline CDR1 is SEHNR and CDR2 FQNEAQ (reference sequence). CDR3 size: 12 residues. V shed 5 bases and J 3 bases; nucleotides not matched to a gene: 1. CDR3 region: CASSRGSYEQYF. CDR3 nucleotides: TGTGCCAGCAGCCGCGGGAGCTACGAGCAGTACTTC.

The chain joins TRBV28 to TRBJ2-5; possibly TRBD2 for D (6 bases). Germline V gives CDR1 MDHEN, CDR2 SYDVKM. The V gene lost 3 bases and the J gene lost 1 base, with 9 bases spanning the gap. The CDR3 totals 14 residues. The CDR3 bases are TGTGCCAGCAGTTTGCTCGGGGGCCAAGAGACCCAGTACTTC. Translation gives CASSLLGGQETQYF.

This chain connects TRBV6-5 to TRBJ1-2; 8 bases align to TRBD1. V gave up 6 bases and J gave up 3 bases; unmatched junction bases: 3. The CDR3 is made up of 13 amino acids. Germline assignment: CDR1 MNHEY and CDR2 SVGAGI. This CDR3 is CASRSDRDYGYTF. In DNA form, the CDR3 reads TGTGCCAGCAGGTCGGACAGGGACTATGGCTACACCTTC.

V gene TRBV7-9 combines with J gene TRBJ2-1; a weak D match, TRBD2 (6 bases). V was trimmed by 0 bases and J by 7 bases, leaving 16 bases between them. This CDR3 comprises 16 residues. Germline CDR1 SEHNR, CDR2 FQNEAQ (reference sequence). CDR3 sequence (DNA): TGTGCCAGCAGCTTAGCGCAGACTAGGTCTGGGAATGAGCAGTTCTTC. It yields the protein CASSLAQTRSGNEQFF. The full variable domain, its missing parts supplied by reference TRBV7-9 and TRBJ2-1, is DTGVSQNPRHKITKRGQNVTFRCDPISEHNRLYWYRQTLGQGPEFLTYFQNEAQLEKSRLLSDRFSAERPKGSFSTLEIQRTEQGDSAMYLCASSLAQTRSGNEQFFGPGTRLTVL.

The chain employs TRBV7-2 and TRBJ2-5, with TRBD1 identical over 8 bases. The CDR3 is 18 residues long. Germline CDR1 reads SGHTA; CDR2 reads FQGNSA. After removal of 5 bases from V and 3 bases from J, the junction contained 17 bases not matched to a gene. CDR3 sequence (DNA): TGTGCCAGCAGCCCCGGGATGTTGGTAGGACAGGGTGAAGAGACCCAGTACTTC. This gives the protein CASSPGMLVGQGEETQYF.

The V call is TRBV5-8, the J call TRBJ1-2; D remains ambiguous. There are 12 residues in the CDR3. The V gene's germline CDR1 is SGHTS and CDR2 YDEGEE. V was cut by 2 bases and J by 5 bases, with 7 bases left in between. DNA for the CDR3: TGTGCCAGCAGCTTCCCAAAATATGGCTACACCTTC. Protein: CASSFPKYGYTF.

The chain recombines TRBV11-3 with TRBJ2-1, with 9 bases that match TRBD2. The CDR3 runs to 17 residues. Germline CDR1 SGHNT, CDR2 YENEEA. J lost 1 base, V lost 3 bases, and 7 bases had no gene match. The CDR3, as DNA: TGTGCCAGCAGCTTGCGCGTTAGCGGGGGTTCCTACAATGAGCAGTTCTTC. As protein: CASSLRVSGGSYNEQFF.

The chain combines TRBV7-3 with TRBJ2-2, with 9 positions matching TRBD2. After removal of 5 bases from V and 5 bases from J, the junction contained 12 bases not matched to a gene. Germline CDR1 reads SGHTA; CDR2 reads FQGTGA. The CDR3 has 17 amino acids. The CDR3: CASSPSRGSGGTGELFF. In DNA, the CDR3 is TGTGCCAGCAGCCCATCCCGGGGGAGCGGGGGGACCGGGGAGCTGTTTTTT.

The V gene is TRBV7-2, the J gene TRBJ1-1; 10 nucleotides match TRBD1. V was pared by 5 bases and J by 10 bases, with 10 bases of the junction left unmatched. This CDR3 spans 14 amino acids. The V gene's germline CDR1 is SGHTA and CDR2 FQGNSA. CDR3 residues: CASSHRQGAGTAFF. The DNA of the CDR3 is TGTGCCAGCAGCCACAGACAGGGGGCAGGTACAGCTTTCTTT.

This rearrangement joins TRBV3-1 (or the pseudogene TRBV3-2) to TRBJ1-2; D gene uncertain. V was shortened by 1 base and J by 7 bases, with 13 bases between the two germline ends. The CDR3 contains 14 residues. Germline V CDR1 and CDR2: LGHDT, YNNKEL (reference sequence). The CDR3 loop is CASSQVPTPGGYTF. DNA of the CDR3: TGTGCCAGCAGCCAAGTCCCTACTCCCGGTGGCTACACCTTC.

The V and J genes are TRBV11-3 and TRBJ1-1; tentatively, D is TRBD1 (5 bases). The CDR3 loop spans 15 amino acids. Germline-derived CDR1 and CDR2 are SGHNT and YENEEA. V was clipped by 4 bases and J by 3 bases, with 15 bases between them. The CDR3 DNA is TGTGCCAGCAGCTCCCGGACATGGTGGGACACTGAAGCTTTCTTT. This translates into CASSSRTWWDTEAFF.

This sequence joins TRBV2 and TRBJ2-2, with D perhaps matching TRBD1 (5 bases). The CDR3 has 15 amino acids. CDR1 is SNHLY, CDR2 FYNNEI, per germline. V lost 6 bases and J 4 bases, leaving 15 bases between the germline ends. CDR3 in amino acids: CASRWGQLGTGELFF. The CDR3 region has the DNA TGTGCCAGCAGGTGGGGCCAGCTGGGCACCGGGGAGCTGTTTTTT.

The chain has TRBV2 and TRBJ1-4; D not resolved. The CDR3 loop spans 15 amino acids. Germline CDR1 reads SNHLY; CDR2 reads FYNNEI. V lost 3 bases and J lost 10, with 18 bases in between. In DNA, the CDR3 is TGTGCCAGCAGTGATTCCCAGGTAGTTCGTGTAAAACTGTTTTTT. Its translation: CASSDSQVVRVKLFF. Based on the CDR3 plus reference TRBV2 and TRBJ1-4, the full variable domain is EPEVTQTPSHQVTQMGQEVILRCVPISNHLYFYWYRQILGQKVEFLVSFYNNEISEKSEIFDDQFSVERPDGSNFTLKIRSTKLEDSAMYFCASSDSQVVRVKLFFGSGTQLSVL.

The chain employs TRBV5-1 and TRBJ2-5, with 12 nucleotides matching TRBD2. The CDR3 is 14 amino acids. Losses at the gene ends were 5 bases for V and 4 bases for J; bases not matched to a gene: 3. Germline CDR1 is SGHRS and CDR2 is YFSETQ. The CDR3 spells CASRRTSGAETQYF. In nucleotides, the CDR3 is TGCGCCAGCAGGCGGACTAGCGGGGCAGAGACCCAGTACTTC. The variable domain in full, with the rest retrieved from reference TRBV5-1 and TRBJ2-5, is KAGVTQTPRYLIKTRGQQVTLSCSPISGHRSVSWYQQTPGQGLQFLFEYFSETQRNKGNFPGRFSGRQFSNSRSEMNVSTLELGDSALYLCASRRTSGAETQYFGPGTRLLVL.

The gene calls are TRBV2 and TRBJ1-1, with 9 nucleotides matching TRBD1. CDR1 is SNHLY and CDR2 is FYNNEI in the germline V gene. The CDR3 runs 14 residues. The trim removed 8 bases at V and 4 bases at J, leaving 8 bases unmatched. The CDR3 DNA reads TGTGCCAGCCGGTGGGACAGGGATTCCACTGAAGCTTTCTTT. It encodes CASRWDRDSTEAFF.

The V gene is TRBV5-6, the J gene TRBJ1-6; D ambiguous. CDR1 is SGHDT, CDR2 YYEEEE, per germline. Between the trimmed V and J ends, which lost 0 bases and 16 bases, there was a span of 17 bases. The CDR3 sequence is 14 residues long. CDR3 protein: CASSLGQRVGELHF. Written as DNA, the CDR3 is TGTGCCAGCAGCTTGGGTCAAAGGGTGGGAGAACTCCACTTT.

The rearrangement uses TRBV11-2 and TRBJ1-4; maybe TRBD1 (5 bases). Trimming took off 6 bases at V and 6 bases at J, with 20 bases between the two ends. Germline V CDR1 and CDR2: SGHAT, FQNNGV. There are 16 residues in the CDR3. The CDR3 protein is CASSSSRGTLHEKLFF. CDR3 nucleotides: TGTGCCAGCAGTTCTTCTCGCGGGACGCTCCATGAAAAACTGTTTTTT.

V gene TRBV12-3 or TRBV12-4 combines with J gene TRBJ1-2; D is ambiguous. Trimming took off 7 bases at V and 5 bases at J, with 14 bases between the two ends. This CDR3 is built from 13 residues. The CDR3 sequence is CASTRGSFYGYTF. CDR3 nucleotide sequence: TGTGCCAGCACCCGAGGGAGTTTTTATGGCTACACCTTC.